Below, one T cell receptor (beta chain) is given with its context. With a much larger clone just one base away, this may be a read error. TCRdb used MiXCR to reprocess the RACE reads, holding one entry per CDR3 protein. The sample has 60,000 to 80,000 distinct CDR3 sequences; 5.5% to 7.5% are singletons. This sample stems from a study of human T cells and chemical hapten exposure. The time point denotes: pre-sensitization, week 0. The treatment here: therapeutic diphenylcyclopropenone sensitization with weekly scalp DPC. V was pared by 0 bases and J by 8 bases, with 8 bases of the junction left unmatched. The CDR3 totals 15 residues. The germline V gene encodes CDR1 SGHTA and CDR2 FQGNSA.

This chain links TRBV7-2 with TRBJ2-3, with 7 bases aligning to TRBD2. The sequences come from whole blood, collected in connection with sensitization to the hapten diphenylcyclopropenone (DPC). The clonotype originates from a woman aged 25 to 39 with alopecia areata. Some clones in this sample may be carry-over from other donors' samples. The CDR3 here is CASSLAGGWSGTQYF. The CDR3 nucleotides are TGTGCCAGCAGCTTAGCGGGGGGGTGGTCGGGTACGCAGTATTTT.